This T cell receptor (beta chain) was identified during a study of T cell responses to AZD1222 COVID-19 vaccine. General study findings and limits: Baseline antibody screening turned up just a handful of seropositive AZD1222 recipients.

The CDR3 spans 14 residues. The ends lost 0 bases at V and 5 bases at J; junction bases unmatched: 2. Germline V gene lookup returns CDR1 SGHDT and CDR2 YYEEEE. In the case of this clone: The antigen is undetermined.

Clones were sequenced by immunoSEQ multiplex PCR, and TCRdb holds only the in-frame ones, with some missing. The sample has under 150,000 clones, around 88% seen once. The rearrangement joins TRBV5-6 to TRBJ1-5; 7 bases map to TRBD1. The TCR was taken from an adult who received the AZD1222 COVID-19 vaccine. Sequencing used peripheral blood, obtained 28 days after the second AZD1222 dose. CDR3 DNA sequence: TGTGCCAGCAGCTTGGGACAGGGAGATCAGCCCCAGCATTTT. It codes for CASSLGQGDQPQHF.